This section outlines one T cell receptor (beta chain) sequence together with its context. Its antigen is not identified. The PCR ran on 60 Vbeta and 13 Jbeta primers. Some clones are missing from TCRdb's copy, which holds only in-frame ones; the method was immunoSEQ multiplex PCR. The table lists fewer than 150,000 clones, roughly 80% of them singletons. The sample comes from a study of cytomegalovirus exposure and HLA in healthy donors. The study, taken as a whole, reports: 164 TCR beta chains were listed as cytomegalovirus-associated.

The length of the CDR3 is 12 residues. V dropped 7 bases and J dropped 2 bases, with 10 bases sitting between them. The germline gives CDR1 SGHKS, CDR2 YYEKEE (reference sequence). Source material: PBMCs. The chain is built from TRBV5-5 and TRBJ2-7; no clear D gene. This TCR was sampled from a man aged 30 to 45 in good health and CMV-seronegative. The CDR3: CASLSHPYEQYF. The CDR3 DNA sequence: TGTGCCAGCCTTAGTCACCCCTACGAGCAGTACTTC.